A single sample is the source of the 18 T cell receptor beta chains below, sequenced in a study of blood T cell repertoires in COVID-19. The method was immunoSEQ multiplex PCR; TCRdb's version includes in-frame clones alone and lacks a portion of them. Of around 310,000 clones listed, almost 90% are singletons. The sample taken for sequencing was peripheral blood. These TCRs come from a woman aged 40 to 49 with COVID-19, enrolled during active disease.

The chain joins TRBV30 to TRBJ1-6, with D perhaps matching TRBD1 (6 bases). The CDR3 runs 13 residues. Looked up from germline, CDR1 is GTSNPN and CDR2 is SVGIG (reference sequence). Deletions cut 0 bases from V and 12 bases from J, with 12 bases between. The CDR3 DNA sequence: TGTGCCTGGAGTGTACAGGGAACTGAACCCCTCCACTTT. This gives the protein CAWSVQGTEPLHF.

The chain employs TRBV12-5 and TRBJ1-2, with TRBD1 identical over 9 bases. The J segment lost 6 bases and the V segment lost 0 bases, leaving 8 bases of the junction unmatched. The CDR3 sequence is 16 residues long. The germline V gene encodes CDR1 LGHNT and CDR2 FRNRAP. CDR3 DNA: TGTGCTAGTGGTTTGGTACAGGGACAGGGTTTGGATGGCTACACCTTC. It codes for CASGLVQGQGLDGYTF.

The chain combines TRBV28 with TRBJ2-4, with 9 nucleotides matching TRBD2. Germline V lookup: CDR1 MDHEN, CDR2 SYDVKM. V gave up 5 bases and J gave up 2 bases; unmatched junction bases: 10. This CDR3 has 17 amino acids. CDR3 region: CASSPLGGGAPKNIQYF. The CDR3 bases are TGTGCCAGCAGTCCCCTCGGCGGGGGGGCCCCCAAAAACATTCAGTACTTC.

This clone showed up just once. The genes are TRBV6-4 and TRBJ2-1; D remains unclear. The germline V gene encodes CDR1 MRHNA and CDR2 SNTAGT. CDR3 length: 13 amino acids. V was shortened by 0 bases and J by 6 bases, with 6 bases between the two germline ends. CDR3 DNA sequence: TGTGCCAGCAGTGACTCGGGCCTCAATGAGCAGTTCTTC. Translated: CASSDSGLNEQFF.

This clone was observed a few times. The V gene is TRBV5-1, the J gene TRBJ1-5, with D possibly matching TRBD1 (5 bases). V was clipped by 1 base and J by 2 bases, with 7 bases between them. Looked up from germline, CDR1 is SGHRS and CDR2 is YFSETQ. The CDR3 is 14 residues long. The CDR3: CASSLMTGNQPQHF. The CDR3 region has the DNA TGCGCCAGCAGCTTGATGACAGGCAATCAGCCCCAGCATTTT.

This chain links TRBV2 with TRBJ1-2; D not certain. Germline CDR1 and CDR2: SNHLY and FYNNEI. Trimming removed 3 bases from V and 7 bases from J, with 9 bases in between. CDR3 length: 12 amino acids. CDR3 protein: CASSEKLRGYTF. In DNA, the CDR3 is TGTGCCAGCAGTGAGAAACTGCGTGGCTACACCTTC.

The chain joins TRBV27 to TRBJ2-6; TRBD1 aligns across 7 bases. The ends lost 7 bases at V and 4 bases at J; junction bases unmatched: 7. The CDR3 sequence is 15 residues long. Looked up from germline, CDR1 is MNHEY and CDR2 is SMNVEV (reference sequence). The CDR3 region is CASIALGGGANVLTF. In DNA form, the CDR3 reads TGTGCCAGCATAGCCCTAGGGGGCGGGGCCAACGTCCTGACTTTC.

The V call is TRBV5-1, the J call TRBJ2-5; 10 positions agree with TRBD2. Germline-derived CDR1 and CDR2 are SGHRS and YFSETQ. V dropped 3 bases and J dropped 2; count of bases not matched to a gene: 19. This CDR3 contains 20 residues. The CDR3 nucleotides read TGCGCCAGCAGCTGGACTTTTAGCGGGGGGCCCAGGGGTCATCAAGAGACCCAGTACTTC. The encoded protein is CASSWTFSGGPRGHQETQYF.

V is TRBV6-5 and J is TRBJ2-5, with a possible D match to TRBD2 (6 bases). Trimming removed 5 bases from V and 0 bases from J, with 10 bases in between. Per germline, CDR1 MNHEY and CDR2 SVGAGI. The CDR3 is 14 residues long. Here the CDR3 reads CASSPGGYQETQYF. The DNA of the CDR3 is TGTGCCAGCAGTCCAGGAGGGTACCAAGAGACCCAGTACTTC.

The chain couples TRBV7-2 to TRBJ2-1, with 9 bases aligning to TRBD1. Germline CDR1 SGHTA, CDR2 FQGNSA. The CDR3 covers 15 residues. The V gene end was trimmed by 2 bases and the J gene end by 2 bases; junction bases not matched to a gene: 1. The CDR3 nucleotides read TGTGCCAGCAGCTTATGGACAGGGGCCTACAATGAGCAGTTCTTC. It codes for CASSLWTGAYNEQFF. The variable domain in full, completed from reference TRBV7-2 and TRBJ2-1, reads GAGVSQSPSNKVTEKGKDVELRCDPISGHTALYWYRQSLGQGLEFLIYFQGNSAPDKSGLPSDRFSAERTGGSVSTLTIQRTQQEDSAVYLCASSLWTGAYNEQFFGPGTRLTVL.

V gene TRBV7-6 combines with J gene TRBJ2-7; 10 bases agree with TRBD2. Germline V gene sequence: CDR1 SGHVS, CDR2 FNYEAQ. The CDR3 runs 16 residues. V dropped 1 base and J dropped 2; count of bases not matched to a gene: 5. CDR3 sequence reads: CASSLDSSGRTYEQYF. The CDR3 bases are TGTGCCAGCAGCTTAGACTCTAGCGGGAGAACCTACGAGCAGTACTTC.

J is TRBJ1-1 and V is TRBV28, with D perhaps matching TRBD1 (5 bases). The length of the CDR3 is 14 residues. CDR1 and CDR2 from the germline V gene are MDHEN and SYDVKM. The germline V and J ends were trimmed by 2 bases and 0 bases, with 7 bases remaining between them. The CDR3 reads CASSLVGVNTEAFF. The DNA for the CDR3 is TGTGCCAGCAGTTTAGTAGGGGTGAACACTGAAGCTTTCTTT. The full variable domain, in which reference TRBV28 and TRBJ1-1 provide the parts outside the CDR3, is DVKVTQSSRYLVKRTGEKVFLECVQDMDHENMFWYRQDPGLGLRLIYFSYDVKMKEKGDIPEGYSVSREKKERFSLILESASTNQTSMYLCASSLVGVNTEAFFGQGTRLTVV.

The genes are TRBV5-1 and TRBJ2-7; D ambiguous. Germline values: CDR1 SGHRS, CDR2 YFSETQ. CDR3 size: 17 residues. V lost 0 bases and J lost 3, with 19 bases in between. The CDR3 loop reads CASSLALSRNALYEQYF. CDR3 nucleotides: TGCGCCAGCAGCTTGGCCTTAAGCAGGAATGCTCTCTACGAGCAGTACTTC.

The chain carries TRBV9 and TRBJ1-6; 8 bases line up with TRBD1. The V gene's germline CDR1 is SGDLS and CDR2 YYNGEE. With V trimmed by 0 bases and J by 10 bases, 3 bases remained unmatched. The CDR3 is made up of 14 amino acids. The CDR3 sequence is CASSVGQGKSPLHF. The CDR3 DNA reads as TGTGCCAGCAGCGTAGGACAGGGGAAGTCACCCCTCCACTTT.

The chain carries TRBV29-1 and TRBJ1-4, with 10 bases aligning to TRBD1. In germline, CDR1 is SQVTM, CDR2 ANQGSEA. The junction had 6 bases not matched to a gene; V was cut back by 7 bases and J by 7 bases. The CDR3 is 13 amino acids. Written as DNA, the CDR3 is TGCAGCGCCCTGGGACAGGGGTTTGAAAAACTGTTTTTT. It yields the protein CSALGQGFEKLFF.

The gene calls are TRBV6-5 and TRBJ2-4; 8 nucleotides line up with TRBD2. The CDR3 runs 13 residues. Germline CDR1 reads MNHEY; CDR2 reads SVGAGI. With V trimmed by 2 bases and J by 16 bases, 10 bases remained unmatched. Here the CDR3 DNA reads TGTGCCAGCAGTTACGGGATTAGCGGGGAGCGATACTTC. It encodes CASSYGISGERYF.

This chain uses TRBV6-6 with TRBJ2-1, with 8 bases fitting TRBD1. J was trimmed by 5 bases and V by 6 bases; bases with no gene match: 9. This CDR3 is built from 15 residues. Germline V gene sequence: CDR1 MNHNY, CDR2 SVGAGI (reference sequence). The DNA of the CDR3 is TGTGCCAGCAGGGGCCCCAGGGGGCTCGACAATGAGCAGTTCTTC. Residues: CASRGPRGLDNEQFF.

The CDR3 reads CASRLGTGSNQPQHF. CDR3 bases: TGTGCCAGCAGACTCGGGACAGGGAGTAATCAGCCCCAGCATTTT. The rearrangement joins TRBV27 to TRBJ1-5; 9 bases fit TRBD1. With V trimmed by 6 bases and J by 4 bases, 7 bases remained unmatched. The CDR3 spans 15 residues. Germline values: CDR1 MNHEY, CDR2 SMNVEV (reference sequence).